The next 13 T cell receptor beta chains were all read from a single sample in a study of blood T cell repertoires in COVID-19. The data were produced by immunoSEQ multiplex PCR, yet TCRdb's version contains in-frame clones alone and is incomplete. Of approximately 160,000 clones in the sample, roughly nine tenths are singletons; the top ten hold over 15%. The sequencing sample was made of peripheral blood. These receptors were obtained from a man in his sixties with active or convalescent COVID-19.

Only one count was recorded for this clone. CDR3 region: CASSVALGTRYSGNTIYF. The CDR3 nucleotides are TGTGCCAGCAGCGTAGCTTTAGGCACTAGATACTCTGGAAACACCATATATTTT. The chain is built from TRBV9 and TRBJ1-3; the D is unclear. The germline V and J ends were trimmed by 0 bases and 0 bases, with 16 bases remaining between them. Germline V gives CDR1 SGDLS, CDR2 YYNGEE. The CDR3 sequence is 18 residues long.

The chain is built from TRBV19 and TRBJ1-5; the D gene is possibly TRBD1 (6 bases). The V end was cut by 7 bases, the J end by 1 base, with 17 bases between. The germline V gene encodes CDR1 LNHDA and CDR2 SQIVND (reference sequence). The CDR3 sequence is 16 residues long. CDR3 sequence reads: CASTPRRQGSNQPQHF. The CDR3 DNA sequence: TGTGCCAGTACCCCGCGGCGGCAGGGGAGCAATCAGCCCCAGCATTTT.

The chain recombines TRBV3-1 (or the pseudogene TRBV3-2) with TRBJ1-5; D gene uncertain. V shed 1 base and J shed 6 bases, with 7 bases lying between them. The germline gives CDR1 LGHDT, CDR2 YNNKEL (reference sequence). CDR3 length: 13 residues. The CDR3 DNA sequence: TGTGCCAGCAGCCAAGTCGGGAGTCAGCCCCAGCATTTT. Amino acid sequence: CASSQVGSQPQHF.

This clone was found once. J is TRBJ1-4 and V is TRBV6-5; no firm D call. The CDR3 sequence is 14 residues long. Germline loops: CDR1 MNHEY, CDR2 SVGAGI. V dropped 6 bases and J dropped 3 bases, with 11 bases sitting between them. CDR3 sequence: CASSYSLANEKLFF. In DNA form, the CDR3 reads TGTGCCAGCAGCTACAGCTTGGCTAATGAAAAACTGTTTTTT.

The CDR3 sequence is CASRAQSNTEAFF. The CDR3 coding sequence is TGTGCCAGCAGGGCACAGTCGAACACTGAAGCTTTCTTT. The rearrangement uses TRBV6-5 and TRBJ1-1; D ambiguous. Trimming took off 6 bases at V and 1 base at J, with 9 bases between the two ends. Germline CDR1 reads MNHEY; CDR2 reads SVGAGI. This CDR3 spans 13 amino acids.

The chain is built from TRBV7-9 and TRBJ1-1; no clear D. Germline assignment: CDR1 SEHNR and CDR2 FQNEAQ (reference sequence). There are 14 residues in the CDR3. V was trimmed by 2 bases and J by 9 bases, leaving 16 bases between them. CDR3 protein: CASSLNGDTPKAFF. In DNA form, the CDR3 reads TGTGCCAGCAGCTTAAACGGGGATACACCGAAAGCTTTCTTT.

This clone appeared once. This chain joins TRBV28 and TRBJ2-1, with TRBD1 matching over 7 bases. V trimming: 5 bases; J trimming: 3 bases; junction bases outside the gene matches: 4. This CDR3 is built from 14 residues. Germline assignment: CDR1 MDHEN and CDR2 SYDVKM. The CDR3 loop is CASSPGTDYNEQFF. The CDR3 DNA reads as TGTGCCAGCAGTCCAGGGACAGACTACAATGAGCAGTTCTTC.

This chain connects TRBV29-1 to TRBJ1-1, with 7 positions matching TRBD1. CDR3 length equals 13 residues. Trimming removed 6 bases from V and 5 bases from J; junction bases left unmatched: 9. Germline values: CDR1 SQVTM, CDR2 ANQGSEA. CDR3 residues: CSVDREVGTEAFF. The DNA of the CDR3 is TGCAGCGTCGACAGGGAGGTTGGGACTGAAGCTTTCTTT. The full variable domain, rest sourced from reference TRBV29-1 and TRBJ1-1, is SAVISQKPSRDICQRGTSLTIQCQVDSQVTMMFWYRQQPGQSLTLIATANQGSEATYESGFVIDKFPISRPNLTFSTLTVSNMSPEDSSIYLCSVDREVGTEAFFGQGTRLTVV.

The CDR3: CASSERHLTGELFF. The CDR3 DNA reads TGCGCCAGCAGTGAACGACACCTCACCGGGGAGCTGTTTTTT. V is TRBV10-1 and J is TRBJ2-2; D is ambiguous. V dropped 3 bases and J dropped 4 bases, with 9 bases sitting between them. The germline V gene has CDR1 WNHNN and CDR2 SYGVQD (reference sequence). This CDR3 is built from 14 residues.

V usage is TRBV5-6 and J usage is TRBJ2-2, with 9 bases identical to TRBD1. The V gene end was trimmed by 4 bases and the J gene end by 7 bases; junction bases not matched to a gene: 5. The CDR3 is 14 residues long. Germline lookup yields CDR1 SGHDT and CDR2 YYEEEE. The CDR3, as DNA: TGTGCCAGCAGCAAAACAGGGGGCGTCGGGGAGCTGTTTTTT. Its translation is CASSKTGGVGELFF.

The chain combines TRBV7-2 with TRBJ2-4; weak D call: TRBD1 (5 bases). V lost 1 base and J 6 bases, leaving 16 bases between the germline ends. This CDR3 spans 16 amino acids. Germline lookup yields CDR1 SGHTA and CDR2 FQGNSA. CDR3 sequence: CASSLEAGSWVNIQYF. In DNA form, the CDR3 reads TGTGCCAGCAGCTTAGAGGCAGGGTCTTGGGTAAACATTCAGTACTTC.

The CDR3 spells CASSYRTAGAANEQFF. In nucleotides, the CDR3 is TGTGCCAGCAGTTATAGGACAGCGGGAGCGGCAAATGAGCAGTTCTTC. The chain uses TRBV6-5 and TRBJ2-1, with 8 nucleotides matching TRBD2. Germline values: CDR1 MNHEY, CDR2 SVGAGI. Trimming took 3 bases from V and 7 from J; bases not matched to a gene: 11. There are 16 residues in the CDR3.

The chain links TRBV5-1 to TRBJ2-3, with 7 bases identical to TRBD2. V was pared by 3 bases and J by 2 bases, with 15 bases of the junction left unmatched. CDR1 SGHRS and CDR2 YFSETQ come from the germline V gene. The CDR3 covers 18 residues. The CDR3 region is CASSYGLSGAPYTDTQYF. CDR3 DNA sequence: TGCGCCAGCAGCTATGGACTAAGCGGGGCCCCCTACACAGATACGCAGTATTTT.